The clone carrying this TCR beta chain came up many times. The germline gives CDR1 SGHAT, CDR2 FQNNGV. Trimming took off 3 bases at V and 3 bases at J, with 12 bases between the two ends. This CDR3 has 14 amino acids. These data originate in a study of T cells in Graves' hyperthyroidism and ophthalmopathy. Each diagnosis drew on symptoms, thyroxine, TRAb, thyroid ultrasound and orbital computed tomography findings. The CDR3 regions of TCR beta were amplified from RNA transcripts. The study used the HTBI primer set for a first-round RT-PCR of the TCR CDR3. From the multiplex PCR reads, TCRdb called clonotypes with MiXCR, one entry per CDR3 protein. The sample includes under 350,000 distinct CDR3 sequences, 15% to 20% of them seen just once.

Sequencing was carried out using blood. This clonotype originated in a woman in her forties or fifties with Graves' hyperthyroidism. The rearrangement links TRBV11-2 to TRBJ2-7; D could derive from TRBD1 or TRBD2 (5 bases each). The CDR3 sequence: CASSLGTADYEQYF. The DNA of the CDR3 is TGTGCCAGCAGCTTGGGGACGGCCGACTACGAGCAGTACTTC.